Sequencing of this T cell receptor beta chain was carried out in a study of graft-versus-host responses after intestinal transplantation. Study outcomes and limitations: Declining HvG levels early post-transplant were linked to peak circulating GvH clone levels.

The CDR3 spans 13 residues. Germline V lookup: CDR1 MGHRA, CDR2 YSYEKL. V lost 1 base and J 9 bases, leaving 12 bases between the germline ends. Sequencing used immunoSEQ multiplex PCR; TCRdb keeps in-frame clones, though not all of them. The repertoire has tens of thousands of clones, 89% of them found once; the top ten carry around 2.3%. In the case of this clone: Its antigen is as yet unknown.

The material was unstimulated CD8+ T cells sorted from spleen or lymph node cells, obtained before intestinal transplant. The chain combines TRBV4-1 with TRBJ1-1, with D possibly being TRBD1 (6 bases). This receptor was obtained from a human donor who received an intestinal transplant. As DNA, the CDR3 is TGCGCCAGCAGCCAAGGTACAGGGAAGCAAGCTTTCTTT. It is translated as CASSQGTGKQAFF.